Listed below are T cell receptor beta chains from one sample, sequenced in a study of T cell responses to AZD1222 COVID-19 vaccine. The method was immunoSEQ multiplex PCR; TCRdb's version includes in-frame clones alone and lacks a portion of them. The repertoire has 130,000 or so clones, around 94% of them found once; the top ten carry around 7%. The source material was peripheral blood, sampled on day 0 of AZD1222 vaccination. The origin of the receptors is an adult in good health. The CDR3 runs from the conserved cysteine through the conserved F or W. D genes are given only for firm matches. Expanded clones get a size class; other rows say once, few or many, or leave the size out.

TRBJ2-2,TRBD1,.,TRBV2,CASSFTGQAGELFF,TGTGCCAGCAGTTTTACCGGACAGGCCGGGGAGCTGTTTTTT
TRBJ1-3,TRBD1,.,TRBV6-5,CASGNDRGRGNTIYF,TGTGCCAGCGGGAATGACAGGGGACGAGGAAACACCATATATTTT
TRBJ2-7,.,.,TRBV19,CATSVGLSSYEQYF,TGTGCCACTTCGGTCGGTCTTTCTTCCTACGAGCAGTACTTC
TRBJ2-1,.,.,TRBV6-5,CASSYSSAASYNEQFF,TGTGCCAGCAGTTACTCGTCAGCGGCCTCCTACAATGAGCAGTTCTTC
TRBJ1-1,.,.,TRBV28,CASSYSFLNTEAFF,TGTGCCAGCAGTTACAGCTTTTTGAACACTGAAGCTTTCTTT
TRBJ2-1,TRBD2,.,TRBV5-1,CASSSLAGEPNEQFF,TGCGCCAGCAGCTCACTAGCGGGAGAACCTAATGAGCAGTTCTTC
TRBJ1-1,.,few,TRBV29-1,CSVVIPQHMNTEAFF,TGCAGCGTTGTAATCCCCCAACACATGAACACTGAAGCTTTCTTT
TRBJ2-7,TRBD2,.,TRBV14,CASSVTVGGYEQYF,TGTGCCAGCAGCGTCACGGTGGGAGGGTACGAGCAGTACTTC
TRBJ2-7,.,.,TRBV11-2,CASSLVSGASYEQYF,TGTGCCAGCAGCTTAGTTAGTGGAGCGTCCTACGAGCAGTACTTC
TRBJ2-7,.,.,TRBV5-1,CASSPDGISYEQYF,TGCGCCAGCAGCCCCGACGGGATCTCCTACGAGCAGTACTTC
TRBJ1-5,.,.,TRBV7-3,CASSRDQPQHF,TGTGCCAGCAGTCGGGATCAGCCCCAGCATTTT
TRBJ1-1,TRBD1,.,TRBV7-9,CATIQRGGTVNTEAFF,TGTGCCACCATCCAACGGGGTGGGACAGTTAACACTGAAGCTTTCTTT
TRBJ2-5,.,.,TRBV12-3/TRBV12-4,CASSPQETQYF,TGTGCCAGCAGTCCACAAGAGACCCAGTACTTC
TRBJ2-5,.,.,TRBV28,CASSFHGETQYF,TGTGCCAGCAGTTTTCATGGGGAGACCCAGTACTTC
TRBJ2-7,.,.,TRBV6-5,CASRLARSYEQYF,TGTGCCAGCCGGCTAGCGCGCTCCTACGAGCAGTACTTC
TRBJ1-2,TRBD1,.,TRBV5-1,CASSRDRANYGYTF,TGCGCCAGCAGCCGGGACAGGGCAAACTATGGCTACACCTTC
TRBJ1-2,.,.,TRBV28,CASSLLPNYGYTF,TGTGCCAGCAGTTTACTACCCAACTATGGCTACACCTTC
TRBJ2-1,.,.,TRBV5-1,CASSLDPVEQFF,TGCGCCAGCAGCTTGGACCCCGTCGAGCAGTTCTTC
TRBJ2-3,TRBD2,.,TRBV4-1,CASSHQPSGPPTDTQYF,TGCGCCAGCAGCCATCAACCTAGCGGCCCCCCGACAGATACGCAGTATTTT
TRBJ1-1,.,.,TRBV19,CASSGSGVTEAFF,TGTGCCAGTAGTGGGTCCGGGGTGACTGAAGCTTTCTTT
TRBJ1-3,.,.,TRBV14,CASSQNLAGNTIYF,TGTGCCAGCAGCCAAAATCTGGCTGGAAACACCATATATTTT
TRBJ1-5,.,.,TRBV6-5,CASKTDSNQPQHF,TGTGCCAGCAAAACAGATAGCAATCAGCCCCAGCATTTT
TRBJ1-5,.,.,TRBV4-1,CPYWGESSGCNQPQHF,TGCCCATACTGGGGGGAAAGCTCGGGTTGCAATCAGCCCCAGCATTTT
TRBJ1-4,.,.,TRBV30,CAWRGGQPTGEKLFF,TGTGCCTGGAGGGGAGGACAGCCGACTGGTGAAAAACTGTTTTTT
TRBJ1-1,.,.,TRBV28,CASAAGTEAFF,TGTGCCAGCGCGGCAGGCACTGAAGCTTTCTTT
TRBJ2-1,TRBD1,.,TRBV18,CASSPDRGLLGEQFF,TGTGCCAGCTCACCAGACAGGGGGCTGCTGGGTGAGCAGTTCTTC
TRBJ2-7,.,.,TRBV30,CAWNQGSYEQYF,TGTGCCTGGAACCAGGGTTCCTACGAGCAGTACTTC
TRBJ2-3,TRBD1,.,TRBV5-1,CASSLVAGGRGTIADTQYF,TGCGCCAGCAGCTTGGTGGCAGGGGGCAGGGGTACCATCGCAGATACGCAGTATTTT
TRBJ2-1,.,.,TRBV6-2/TRBV6-3,CASSYSRVSNEQFF,TGTGCCAGCAGTTACTCGAGAGTGTCTAATGAGCAGTTCTTC
TRBJ2-7,TRBD2,.,TRBV28,CASSLGGNEQYF,TGTGCCAGCAGTTTGGGGGGGAACGAGCAGTACTTC
TRBJ2-1,TRBD1,.,TRBV12-3/TRBV12-4,CASSQGQNNEQFF,TGTGCCAGCAGTCAGGGACAGAACAATGAGCAGTTCTTC